This T cell receptor beta chain is drawn from a study of siplizumab effects on memory and regulatory T cells. General study results and limits: Whether proliferating Tregs in siplizumab cultures suppress was not functionally confirmed. Alloreactive sequences from unstimulated CD4+ memory cells fell significantly with siplizumab. Greater diversity than memory cells seemed evident in naive T cells, which also appeared to be major alloresponse contributors. Sequences below about 10^-5 frequency were poorly captured, and few alloreactive clones mapped to unstimulated subsets.

Concerning this clone: Its antigen is undetermined.

The V end was cut by 4 bases, the J end by 7 bases, with 14 bases between. The CDR3 sequence is 14 residues long. CDR1 MGHDK and CDR2 SYGVNS come from the germline V gene. Clones were sequenced by immunoSEQ multiplex PCR, and TCRdb holds only the in-frame ones, with some missing. This table holds over 85,000 clones, over 85% found once. The genes are TRBV25-1 and TRBJ2-1, with D maybe TRBD2 (6 bases). The receptor comes from a human donor in good health. Sequencing was done on a sample of CD8+ T cells sorted from blood. The CDR3 region has the DNA TGTGCCAGCAGTGCGGCGGGATATGGGAATGAGCAGTTCTTC. Residues: CASSAAGYGNEQFF.